The T cell receptor beta chain described here comes from a study of blood T cells in healthy people across ages (dated by TCRdb to about 2015). Background for the entire study: Template switching captured roughly one uniquely barcoded TCR beta cDNA molecule per two T cells in model experiments. To avoid experimental bias, donors of different ages were randomly spread across the sequencing lanes. Using deep sequencing normalized with unique cDNA molecular identifiers, the study measured how TCR beta repertoire diversity changes with age. Donors were grouped into four age groups: young (average approximately 15 years), middle-aged (roughly 40), aged (about 60) and long-lived (approximately 82). Two additional independent replicas of 1 million unique cDNA reads from the same blood draw were analyzed for two donors (one aged 18 to 30 and one aged 80 or older). Study-wide conclusions, independent of this receptor: Observed TCR beta diversity correlated strongly with the percentage of naive T cells measured by flow cytometry. Since profiling was done on bulk unsorted PBMCs, naive and antigen-experienced compartments could not be conclusively compared. Estimates of total diversity based on one million sequenced T cells were considered lower bounds and underestimates. As age increased, observed TCR beta diversity per million T cells dropped in a roughly linear way, and a significant reduction was already evident by age about 36. The long-lived group showed more naive CD4+ T cells, fewer expanded clones and increased TCR diversity than the aged group, suggesting age selection. Donor CMV infection status was unknown, potentially confounding age-related changes in expanded clonotypes.

Note on this clonotype: It has no known antigen specificity. No much larger clone exists at a distance of one base, and base qualities are not known.

Reading the germline V gene gives CDR1 MGHRA and CDR2 YSYEKL. The junction carries 20 bases between V and J, which are trimmed by 3 bases and 0 bases respectively. The CDR3 covers 18 residues, taking in both the cysteine and the phenylalanine. Only CDR3 DNA is held: 54 bases, read in frame from base 1. Preparation of the library involved 5' RACE. The sample was run on an Illumina HiSeq 2500. A second PCR of roughly 7 to 11 cycles was performed with a sample-barcoded 5' primer and a J-beta primer mix. A unique molecular identifier was introduced onto each TCR beta cDNA molecule by a template-switch 5' adaptor carrying 12 random nucleotides. At least 2.5 million CDR3-containing paired-end reads were obtained from each sample. The Mint cDNA synthesis kit, primed by a TRBC-specific oligonucleotide, was used to synthesize first-strand cDNA from all RNA. Following uracil-DNA glycosylase treatment, all cDNA underwent a first 18-cycle PCR with the universal primers M1SS and BC2_uni_R. From the authors' description of their analysis: For normalization, 1 million high-quality reads were randomly selected from each sample, with every read carrying a distinct molecular identifier. Instead of being binned into consensus sequences, reads that shared molecular identifiers were thrown out. CDR3 identification, clonotype clustering and error correction used MiTCR with a Q25 quality threshold and the strictest error-elimination algorithm. A nonparametric unseen species model using Euler transformation provided a lower-bound estimate of total TCR beta diversity. Using fastp at Q25 and MiXCR, TCRdb reprocessed the public reads and kept productive beta chains. Each record represents a unique CDR3 protein, reported with the most common genes and DNA among its rows. These V and J calls originate from TCRdb's pipeline instead of the authors' own analysis. The sample yields 1.6 million or so distinct CDR3 sequences; roughly 30% were counted once. The top ten constitute approximately 10% of the sample.

Systemically healthy Caucasian individuals from Russia, some 40 in total and aged roughly 6 to 100 years, were included as donors. Ten milliliters of peripheral blood were collected from each donor into EDTA-treated Vacutainer tubes. Ficoll-Paque density-gradient centrifugation was used to isolate PBMCs, with at least 6 million obtained per sample. Total RNA was extracted from PBMCs with Trizol reagent, with at least 6 micrograms obtained per sample. Naive CD45RAhigh/CD27high T cell percentages were measured by flow cytometry on a PBMC aliquot from every donor. The sample consisted of blood. The receptor's source is a woman between 25 and 40 years old in good health. The rearrangement combines TRBV4-1 with TRBJ1-1; no D gene is confidently identified. The bases are TGCGCCAGCAGCCACGAAGACGAATTCAGCCATATGAACACTGAAGCTTTCTTT. The encoded protein is CASSHEDEFSHMNTEAFF.